These T cell receptor beta chains were read from a single sample in a study of T cell responses to AZD1222 COVID-19 vaccine. Using immunoSEQ multiplex PCR, the repertoire was profiled, and TCRdb retains in-frame clones only, with some absent. The data hold over 85,000 clones, with 85% to 95% observed a single time. This material consisted of peripheral blood, taken on day 0 of AZD1222 vaccination. The origin of the receptors is an adult in good health. The CDR3 runs from the conserved cysteine through the conserved F or W. The order of the fields is D gene, V gene, clone size, J gene, CDR3 protein, CDR3 DNA. The D gene is left open where the match is weak. Size values are once, few and many counts, or a class for expanded clones, and some rows have none.

TRBD2	TRBV7-2	.	TRBJ2-5	CASSLIAGALSQETQYF	TGTGCCAGCAGCTTAATAGCGGGAGCCTTATCCCAAGAGACCCAGTACTTC
.	TRBV19	few	TRBJ1-1	CASRSIGAPSDAAEAFF	TGTGCCAGTAGATCGATAGGGGCCCCTTCGGATGCGGCTGAAGCTTTCTTT
.	TRBV3-1/TRBV3-2	.	TRBJ1-4	CASSQVGLLGEKLFF	TGTGCCAGCAGCCAAGTTGGATTATTGGGTGAAAAACTGTTTTTT
.	TRBV6-5	few	TRBJ1-2	CASKYDGEWNYGYTF	TGTGCCAGCAAGTACGACGGAGAATGGAACTATGGCTACACCTTC
.	TRBV7-9	.	TRBJ1-2	CASSLAGGENYGYTF	TGTGCCAGCAGCTTAGCAGGGGGTGAAAACTATGGCTACACCTTC
.	TRBV7-2	.	TRBJ2-2	CASSHKSSLSTGELFF	TGTGCCAGCAGTCATAAGAGTAGCCTCTCCACCGGGGAGCTGTTTTTT
TRBD1	TRBV30	.	TRBJ1-2	CAWRHTRDRGRVNYGYTF	TGTGCCTGGAGACACACCCGGGACAGGGGAAGGGTTAACTATGGCTACACCTTC
.	TRBV6-2/TRBV6-3	.	TRBJ1-5	CASSYSFDSFSNQPQHF	TGTGCCAGCAGTTACTCCTTCGACAGTTTCAGCAATCAGCCCCAGCATTTT
.	TRBV3-1/TRBV3-2	.	TRBJ1-5	CASSPGAGTQPQHF	TGTGCCAGCAGCCCCGGGGCAGGGACTCAGCCCCAGCATTTT
TRBD1	TRBV24-1	.	TRBJ2-5	CATSDSTGGRLETQYF	TGTGCCACCAGTGATTCGACAGGGGGCAGATTAGAGACCCAGTACTTC
.	TRBV10-3	.	TRBJ2-4	CAISGTDKNIQYF	TGTGCCATCAGCGGGACGGATAAAAACATTCAGTACTTC
.	TRBV7-2	.	TRBJ2-6	CASSSPPLRASWGANVLTF	TGTGCCAGCAGCTCCCCCCCTTTGCGGGCTAGCTGGGGGGCCAACGTCCTGACTTTC
.	TRBV18	.	TRBJ1-1	CASKRGWTPASDTEAFF	TGTGCCAGCAAACGTGGGTGGACACCGGCTTCAGACACTGAAGCTTTCTTT
.	TRBV10-3	.	TRBJ2-2	CAIGGTGELFF	TGTGCCATCGGAGGGACCGGGGAGCTGTTTTTT
.	TRBV4-1	.	TRBJ2-1	CASSQDLAEQFF	TGCGCCAGCAGCCAAGATCTCGCTGAGCAGTTCTTC
.	TRBV7-9	.	TRBJ1-5	CASSLVGKREGIRNQPQHF	TGTGCCAGCAGCTTAGTCGGAAAGAGGGAGGGGATTCGGAATCAGCCCCAGCATTTT
TRBD1	TRBV6-1	.	TRBJ1-4	CASREWDRGLTNEKLFF	TGTGCCAGCAGGGAATGGGACAGGGGGCTTACTAATGAAAAACTGTTTTTT
.	TRBV7-8	.	TRBJ1-4	CASSLGGTATNEKLFF	TGTGCCAGCAGCTTAGGGGGAACAGCAACTAATGAAAAACTGTTTTTT
.	TRBV3-1/TRBV3-2	.	TRBJ1-1	CASSQSSGTEAFF	TGTGCCAGCAGCCAAAGCAGCGGCACTGAAGCTTTCTTT
.	TRBV9	.	TRBJ2-7	CASSVEPGPSEQYF	TGTGCCAGCAGCGTAGAACCAGGCCCAAGCGAGCAGTACTTC
.	TRBV7-8	.	TRBJ1-3	CASHGRSGNTIYF	TGTGCCAGCCATGGGAGGTCTGGAAACACCATATATTTT
TRBD1	TRBV19	.	TRBJ1-6	CASSTGTGVGSPLHF	TGTGCCAGTAGTACCGGGACAGGGGTTGGTTCACCCCTCCACTTT
TRBD1	TRBV30	.	TRBJ1-3	CAWRRDRGRLGNTIYF	TGTGCCTGGAGGAGAGACAGGGGCCGCCTGGGAAACACCATATATTTT
.	TRBV15	.	TRBJ2-1	CATTLGGGNEQFF	TGTGCCACCACGCTCGGGGGCGGCAATGAGCAGTTCTTC
TRBD1	TRBV6-5	.	TRBJ1-3	CASSLDRATGNTIYF	TGTGCCAGCAGTCTTGACAGGGCTACTGGAAACACCATATATTTT
.	TRBV18	.	TRBJ1-1	CASSPLQGSTTEAFF	TGTGCCAGCTCACCACTCCAGGGGTCGACCACTGAAGCTTTCTTT
.	TRBV2	.	TRBJ2-5	CASGWSQETQYF	TGTGCCAGCGGGTGGTCCCAAGAGACCCAGTACTTC
.	TRBV19	.	TRBJ1-2	CASRTRDYGYTF	TGTGCCAGTAGGACCAGGGACTATGGCTACACCTTC
TRBD1	TRBV6-5	.	TRBJ2-7	CAIRDRAYEQYF	TGTGCCATCCGGGACAGGGCTTACGAGCAGTACTTC
TRBD2	TRBV19	once	TRBJ2-2	CASSTGLAGGTGELFF	TGTGCCAGTAGTACCGGACTAGCGGGAGGCACCGGGGAGCTGTTTTTT
TRBD1	TRBV6-4	.	TRBJ1-6	CASNEGTANSPLHF	TGTGCCAGCAACGAGGGGACAGCGAATTCACCCCTCCACTTT
TRBD1	TRBV6-5	.	TRBJ1-2	CASRARTGLNYGYTF	TGTGCCAGCAGGGCTCGGACAGGGTTGAACTATGGCTACACCTTC
.	TRBV5-8	.	TRBJ1-6	CASTQGYNSPLHF	TGTGCCAGCACCCAGGGGTATAATTCACCCCTCCACTTT
.	TRBV7-9	.	TRBJ1-3	CASSSRQQNRNTIYF	TGTGCCAGCAGCTCCCGTCAGCAAAATAGAAACACCATATATTTT
TRBD1	TRBV7-8	.	TRBJ2-7	CASSARDRVSYEQYF	TGTGCCAGCAGCGCCCGGGACAGGGTATCCTACGAGCAGTACTTC
TRBD1	TRBV5-1	.	TRBJ1-6	CASSGGQGNSPLHF	TGCGCCAGCAGCGGGGGACAGGGAAACTCACCCCTCCACTTT
.	TRBV10-3	.	TRBJ1-5	CAISESMFRDQPQHF	TGTGCCATCAGTGAGTCGATGTTTAGGGACCAGCCCCAGCATTTT
TRBD1	TRBV19	.	TRBJ1-2	CASRREGAANYGYTF	TGTGCCAGTAGACGGGAGGGGGCTGCCAACTATGGCTACACCTTC
TRBD1	TRBV30	.	TRBJ1-5	CAWRIQGISNQPQHF	TGTGCCTGGAGAATACAGGGGATCAGCAATCAGCCCCAGCATTTT
.	TRBV19	.	TRBJ1-1	CASSIRWGEMNTEAFF	TGTGCCAGTAGTATAAGATGGGGCGAGATGAACACTGAAGCTTTCTTT
.	TRBV18	.	TRBJ2-7	CASSPPPATASGYEQYF	TGTGCCAGCTCACCACCCCCCGCCACCGCGAGCGGGTACGAGCAGTACTTC
.	TRBV5-4	.	TRBJ1-1	CASSLQGIWAEAFF	TGTGCCAGCAGCTTGCAGGGGATCTGGGCTGAAGCTTTCTTT
.	TRBV19	few	TRBJ1-5	CASSMEDQPYQPQHF	TGTGCCAGTAGTATGGAGGACCAGCCCTATCAGCCCCAGCATTTT
TRBD2	TRBV9	.	TRBJ2-2	CASSPRGTNTGELFF	TGTGCCAGCAGCCCGCGGGGGACGAACACCGGGGAGCTGTTTTTT
TRBD1	TRBV18	.	TRBJ1-1	CASSPGQGVDTEAFF	TGTGCCAGCTCACCGGGACAGGGAGTTGACACTGAAGCTTTCTTT
TRBD2	TRBV19	once	TRBJ2-1	CASSRASGRTADEQFF	TGTGCCAGTAGTCGGGCTAGCGGGAGGACGGCGGATGAGCAGTTCTTC
.	TRBV6-5	.	TRBJ1-1	CASSHQMNTEAFF	TGTGCCAGCAGTCATCAGATGAACACTGAAGCTTTCTTT
TRBD1	TRBV6-5	once	TRBJ2-3	CASSHRGDTDTQYF	TGTGCCAGCAGCCACAGGGGAGACACAGATACGCAGTATTTT
.	TRBV4-1	.	TRBJ1-3	CASSQEAGYRAAGNTIYF	TGCGCCAGCAGCCAAGAGGCTGGGTACCGAGCTGCTGGAAACACCATATATTTT
TRBD2	TRBV6-2/TRBV6-3	.	TRBJ2-3	CASSSTSGGWTDTQYF	TGTGCCAGCAGCTCAACTAGCGGGGGGTGGACAGATACGCAGTATTTT
.	TRBV9	.	TRBJ1-1	CASSPGDDTEAFF	TGTGCCAGCAGCCCGGGGGATGACACTGAAGCTTTCTTT
TRBD2	TRBV20-1	.	TRBJ2-1	CSAHGGNEQFF	TGCAGTGCGCACGGGGGGAATGAGCAGTTCTTC
.	TRBV27	.	TRBJ2-7	CASLGYAGKGYEQYF	TGTGCCAGCCTAGGGTACGCGGGTAAGGGTTACGAGCAGTACTTC
.	TRBV7-3	.	TRBJ2-3	CASSFGLSTDTQYF	TGTGCCAGCAGCTTCGGGCTTAGCACAGATACGCAGTATTTT
.	TRBV27	.	TRBJ1-2	CASSGDFYGYTF	TGTGCCAGCAGCGGGGATTTCTATGGCTACACCTTC